One and the same sample provided the 6 T cell receptor beta chains below, sequenced in a study of blood T cell repertoires in COVID-19. The method was immunoSEQ multiplex PCR; TCRdb's version includes in-frame clones alone and lacks a portion of them. The sample includes under 95,000 clones, roughly three quarters of them seen just once. The material sequenced was peripheral blood. These receptors all come from a man aged 65 to 79 with acute or convalescent COVID-19.

The V call is TRBV4-1, the J call TRBJ1-6; no clear D gene. Germline V gives CDR1 MGHRA, CDR2 YSYEKL. V lost 0 bases, J lost 5 bases, and 5 bases lay in between. The CDR3 has 14 amino acids. The CDR3 loop reads CASSQDGHNSPLHF. CDR3 in DNA: TGCGCCAGCAGCCAAGATGGGCATAATTCACCCCTCCACTTT.

The V and J genes are TRBV6-5 and TRBJ1-3; 9 nucleotides agree with TRBD1. Losses at the gene ends were 6 bases for V and 7 bases for J; bases not matched to a gene: 4. The germline V gene has CDR1 MNHEY and CDR2 SVGAGI. The CDR3 spans 13 residues. The CDR3 protein is CASSGDRVNTIYF. As DNA, the CDR3 is TGTGCCAGCAGCGGGGACAGGGTGAACACCATATATTTT.

The rearrangement uses TRBV3-1 (or the pseudogene TRBV3-2) and TRBJ1-3; unclear D gene. V dropped 4 bases and J dropped 0 bases, with 16 bases sitting between them. The length of the CDR3 is 17 residues. The germline gives CDR1 LGHDT, CDR2 YNNKEL (reference sequence). The CDR3 protein is CASSPRGRATSGNTIYF. For the CDR3, the DNA is TGTGCCAGCAGCCCCCGTGGGAGGGCGACCTCTGGAAACACCATATATTTT.

J is TRBJ1-6 and V is TRBV19; 9 nucleotides agree with TRBD1. Germline V gene sequence: CDR1 LNHDA, CDR2 SQIVND (reference sequence). The J segment lost 7 bases and the V segment lost 10 bases, leaving 2 bases of the junction unmatched. This CDR3 is 12 amino acids long. CDR3 coding DNA: TGTGCCACCGGGACAGGGAATTCACCCCTCCACTTT. Amino acid sequence: CATGTGNSPLHF.

V gene TRBV19 combines with J gene TRBJ1-5; no clear D. The CDR3 contains 12 residues. The V end was cut by 3 bases, the J end by 7 bases, with 7 bases between. The germline V gene encodes CDR1 LNHDA and CDR2 SQIVND (reference sequence). The CDR3 nucleotides are TGTGCCAGTAGTATTAGCGACCAGCCCCAGCATTTT. Translation gives CASSISDQPQHF.

This chain connects TRBV5-5 to TRBJ2-2, with 7 positions matching TRBD1. J gave up 5 bases and V 2 bases, and 3 bases lay outside the gene matches. The CDR3 loop spans 14 amino acids. Germline CDR1 SGHKS, CDR2 YYEKEE (reference sequence). DNA for the CDR3: TGTGCCAGCAGCTTCCGGGACAGAACCGGGGAGCTGTTTTTT. It specifies CASSFRDRTGELFF.